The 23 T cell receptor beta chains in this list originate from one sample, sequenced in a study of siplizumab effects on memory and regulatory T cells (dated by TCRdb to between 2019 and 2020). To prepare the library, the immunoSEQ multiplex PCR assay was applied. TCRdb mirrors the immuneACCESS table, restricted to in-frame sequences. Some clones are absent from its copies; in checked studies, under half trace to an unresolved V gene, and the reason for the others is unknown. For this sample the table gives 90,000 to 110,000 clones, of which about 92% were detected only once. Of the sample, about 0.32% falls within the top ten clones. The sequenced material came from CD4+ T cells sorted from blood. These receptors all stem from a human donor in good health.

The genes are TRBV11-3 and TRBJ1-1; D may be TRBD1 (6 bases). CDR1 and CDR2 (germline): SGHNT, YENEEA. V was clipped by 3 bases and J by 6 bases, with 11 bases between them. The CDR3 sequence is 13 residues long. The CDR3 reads CASSLDSKSEAFF. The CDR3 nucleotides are TGTGCCAGCAGCTTGGACAGTAAGTCTGAAGCTTTCTTT.

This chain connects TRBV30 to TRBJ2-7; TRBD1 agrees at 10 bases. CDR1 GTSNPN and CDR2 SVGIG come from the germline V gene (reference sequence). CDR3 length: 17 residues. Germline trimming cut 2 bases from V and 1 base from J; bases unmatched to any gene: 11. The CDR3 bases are TGTGCCTGGAGTCTCGATCGACCGGGACAGGGGTCCTACGAGCAGTACTTC. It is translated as CAWSLDRPGQGSYEQYF.

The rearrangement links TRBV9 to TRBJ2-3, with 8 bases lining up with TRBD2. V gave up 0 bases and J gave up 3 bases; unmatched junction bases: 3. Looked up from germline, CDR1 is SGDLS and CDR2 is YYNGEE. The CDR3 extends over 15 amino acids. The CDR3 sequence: CASSVAAGVTDTQYF. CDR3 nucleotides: TGTGCCAGCAGCGTAGCAGCGGGGGTGACAGATACGCAGTATTTT. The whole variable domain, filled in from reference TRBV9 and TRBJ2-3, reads DSGVTQTPKHLITATGQRVTLRCSPRSGDLSVYWYQQSLDQGLQFLIQYYNGEERAKGNILERFSAQQFPDLHSELNLSSLELGDSALYFCASSVAAGVTDTQYFGPGTRLTVL.

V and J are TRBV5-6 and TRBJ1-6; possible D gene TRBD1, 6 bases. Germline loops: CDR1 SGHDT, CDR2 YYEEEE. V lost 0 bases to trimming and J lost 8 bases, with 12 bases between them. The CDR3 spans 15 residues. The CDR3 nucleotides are TGTGCCAGCAGCTTGGACCTGGGGGCTCATTCACCCCTCCACTTT. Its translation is CASSLDLGAHSPLHF.

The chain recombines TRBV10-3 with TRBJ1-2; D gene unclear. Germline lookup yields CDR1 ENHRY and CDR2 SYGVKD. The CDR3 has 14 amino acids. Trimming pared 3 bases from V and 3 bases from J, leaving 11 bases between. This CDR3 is CAISDSAADYGYTF. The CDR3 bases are TGTGCCATCAGTGATTCTGCGGCAGACTATGGCTACACCTTC.

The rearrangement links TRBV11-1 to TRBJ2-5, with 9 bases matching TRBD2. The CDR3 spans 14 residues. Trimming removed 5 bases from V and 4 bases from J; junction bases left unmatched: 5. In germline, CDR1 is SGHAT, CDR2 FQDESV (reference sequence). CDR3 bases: TGTGCCAGCAGCGCACTAGCGGGCGGAGAGACCCAGTACTTC. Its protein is CASSALAGGETQYF.

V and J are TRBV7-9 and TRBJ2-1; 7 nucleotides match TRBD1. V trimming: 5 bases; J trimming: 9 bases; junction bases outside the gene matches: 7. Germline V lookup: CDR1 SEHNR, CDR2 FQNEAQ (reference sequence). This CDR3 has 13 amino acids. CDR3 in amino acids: CASSPDRAPEQFF. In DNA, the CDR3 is TGTGCCAGCAGCCCCGACAGGGCCCCTGAGCAGTTCTTC. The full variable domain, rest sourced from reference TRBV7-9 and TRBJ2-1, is DTGVSQNPRHKITKRGQNVTFRCDPISEHNRLYWYRQTLGQGPEFLTYFQNEAQLEKSRLLSDRFSAERPKGSFSTLEIQRTEQGDSAMYLCASSPDRAPEQFFGPGTRLTVL.

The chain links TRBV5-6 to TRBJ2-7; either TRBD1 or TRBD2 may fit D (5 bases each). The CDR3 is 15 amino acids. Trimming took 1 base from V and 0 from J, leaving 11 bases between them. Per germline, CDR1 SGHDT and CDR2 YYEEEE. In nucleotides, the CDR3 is TGTGCCAGCAGCTTGTTTGAGGGGATCTCCTACGAGCAGTACTTC. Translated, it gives CASSLFEGISYEQYF.

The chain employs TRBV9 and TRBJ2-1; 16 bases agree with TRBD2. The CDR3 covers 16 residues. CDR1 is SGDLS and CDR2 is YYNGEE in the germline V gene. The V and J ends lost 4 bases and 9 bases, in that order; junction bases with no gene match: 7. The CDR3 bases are TGTGCCAGCAGCTTTGGGACTAGCGGGGGGGCGGTTGAGCAGTTCTTC. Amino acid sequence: CASSFGTSGGAVEQFF.

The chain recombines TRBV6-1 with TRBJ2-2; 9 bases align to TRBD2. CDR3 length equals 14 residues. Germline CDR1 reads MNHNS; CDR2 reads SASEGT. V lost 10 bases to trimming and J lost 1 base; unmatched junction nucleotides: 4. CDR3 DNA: TGTGCCACTTCGACTAGCGGGAACACCGGGGAGCTGTTTTTT. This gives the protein CATSTSGNTGELFF.

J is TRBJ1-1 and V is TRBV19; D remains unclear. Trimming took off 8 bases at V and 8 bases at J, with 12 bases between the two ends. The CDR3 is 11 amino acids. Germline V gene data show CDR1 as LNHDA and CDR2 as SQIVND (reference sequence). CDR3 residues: CASGRRAEAFF. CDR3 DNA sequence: TGTGCCAGTGGCCGTCGGGCGGAAGCTTTCTTT.

CDR3 region: CASSRTGSRSPLHF. The CDR3 bases are TGTGCCAGCAGCCGGACAGGGTCGAGGTCACCCCTCCACTTT. This sequence joins TRBV11-3 and TRBJ1-6; 8 bases align to TRBD1. J gave up 10 bases and V 5 bases, and 7 bases lay outside the gene matches. CDR1 is SGHNT, CDR2 YENEEA, per germline. CDR3 length: 14 amino acids.

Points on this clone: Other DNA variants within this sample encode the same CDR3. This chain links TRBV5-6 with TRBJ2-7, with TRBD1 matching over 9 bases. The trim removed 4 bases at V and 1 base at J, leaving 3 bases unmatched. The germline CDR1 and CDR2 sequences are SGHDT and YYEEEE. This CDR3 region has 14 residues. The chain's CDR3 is CASSVGQGSYEQYF. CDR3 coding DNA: TGTGCCAGCAGCGTGGGACAGGGATCCTACGAGCAGTACTTC. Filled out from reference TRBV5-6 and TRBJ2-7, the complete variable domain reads DAGVTQSPTHLIKTRGQQVTLRCSPKSGHDTVSWYQQALGQGPQFIFQYYEEEERQRGNFPDRFSGHQFPNYSSELNVNALLLGDSALYLCASSVGQGSYEQYFGPGTRLTVT.

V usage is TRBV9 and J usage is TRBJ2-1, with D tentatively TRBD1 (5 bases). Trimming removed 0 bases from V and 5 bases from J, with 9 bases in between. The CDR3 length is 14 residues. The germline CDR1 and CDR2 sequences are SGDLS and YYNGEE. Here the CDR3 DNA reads TGTGCCAGCAGCGTAGCTCCCAGGGACAATGAGCAGTTCTTC. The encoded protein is CASSVAPRDNEQFF.

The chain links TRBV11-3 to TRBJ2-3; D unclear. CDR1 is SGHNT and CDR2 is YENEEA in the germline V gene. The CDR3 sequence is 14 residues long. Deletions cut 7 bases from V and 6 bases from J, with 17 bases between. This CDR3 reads CASTPPGSPDTQYF. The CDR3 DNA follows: TGTGCCAGCACCCCGCCCGGTAGCCCCGATACGCAGTATTTT.

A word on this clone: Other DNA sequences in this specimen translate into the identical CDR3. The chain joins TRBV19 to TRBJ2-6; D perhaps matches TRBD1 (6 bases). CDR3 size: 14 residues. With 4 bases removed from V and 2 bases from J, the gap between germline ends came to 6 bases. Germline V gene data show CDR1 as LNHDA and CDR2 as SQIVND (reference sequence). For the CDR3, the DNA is TGTGCCAGTAGTACAGGGGCTGGGGCCAACGTCCTGACTTTC. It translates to CASSTGAGANVLTF.

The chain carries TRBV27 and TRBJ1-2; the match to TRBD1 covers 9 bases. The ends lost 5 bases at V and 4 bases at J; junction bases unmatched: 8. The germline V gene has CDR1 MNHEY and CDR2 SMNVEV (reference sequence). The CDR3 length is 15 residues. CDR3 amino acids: CASSTTGGAGYGYTF. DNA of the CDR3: TGTGCCAGCAGTACTACAGGGGGCGCTGGCTATGGCTACACCTTC.

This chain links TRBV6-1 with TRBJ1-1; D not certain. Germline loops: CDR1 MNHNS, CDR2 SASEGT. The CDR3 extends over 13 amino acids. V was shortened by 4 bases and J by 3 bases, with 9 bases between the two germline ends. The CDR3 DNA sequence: TGTGCCAGCAGTGTTGAGGCTTACACTGAAGCTTTCTTT. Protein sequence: CASSVEAYTEAFF.

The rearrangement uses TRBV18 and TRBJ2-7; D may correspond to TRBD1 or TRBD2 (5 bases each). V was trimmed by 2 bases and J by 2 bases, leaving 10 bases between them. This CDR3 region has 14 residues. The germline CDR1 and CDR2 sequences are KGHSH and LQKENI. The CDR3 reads CASSPGTGTYEQYF. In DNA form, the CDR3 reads TGTGCCAGCTCACCAGGGACGGGTACCTACGAGCAGTACTTC.

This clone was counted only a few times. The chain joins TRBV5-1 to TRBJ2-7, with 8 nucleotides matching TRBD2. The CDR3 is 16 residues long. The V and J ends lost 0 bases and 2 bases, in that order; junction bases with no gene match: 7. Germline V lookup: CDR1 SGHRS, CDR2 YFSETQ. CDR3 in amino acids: CASSLGPAGVTYEQYF. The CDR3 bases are TGCGCCAGCAGCTTGGGGCCAGCGGGGGTCACCTACGAGCAGTACTTC.

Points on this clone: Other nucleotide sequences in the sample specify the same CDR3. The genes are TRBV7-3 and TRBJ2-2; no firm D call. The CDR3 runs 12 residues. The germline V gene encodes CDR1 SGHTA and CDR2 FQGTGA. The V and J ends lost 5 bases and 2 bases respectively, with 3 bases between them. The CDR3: CASSPNTGELFF. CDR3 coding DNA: TGTGCCAGCAGCCCAAACACCGGGGAGCTGTTTTTT.

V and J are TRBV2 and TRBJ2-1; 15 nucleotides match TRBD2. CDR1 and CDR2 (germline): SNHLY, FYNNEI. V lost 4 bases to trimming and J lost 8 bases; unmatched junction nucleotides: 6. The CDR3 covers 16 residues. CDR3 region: CASSVGLAGGPDEQFF. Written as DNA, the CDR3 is TGTGCCAGCAGTGTCGGACTAGCGGGAGGGCCAGATGAGCAGTTCTTC.

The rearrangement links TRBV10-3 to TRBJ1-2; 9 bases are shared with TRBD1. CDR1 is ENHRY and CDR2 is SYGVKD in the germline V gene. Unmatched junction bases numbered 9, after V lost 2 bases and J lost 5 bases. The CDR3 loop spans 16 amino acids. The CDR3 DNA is TGTGCCATCAGTGAGCATGGACAGGGGCGTTCTTATGGCTACACCTTC. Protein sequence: CAISEHGQGRSYGYTF.